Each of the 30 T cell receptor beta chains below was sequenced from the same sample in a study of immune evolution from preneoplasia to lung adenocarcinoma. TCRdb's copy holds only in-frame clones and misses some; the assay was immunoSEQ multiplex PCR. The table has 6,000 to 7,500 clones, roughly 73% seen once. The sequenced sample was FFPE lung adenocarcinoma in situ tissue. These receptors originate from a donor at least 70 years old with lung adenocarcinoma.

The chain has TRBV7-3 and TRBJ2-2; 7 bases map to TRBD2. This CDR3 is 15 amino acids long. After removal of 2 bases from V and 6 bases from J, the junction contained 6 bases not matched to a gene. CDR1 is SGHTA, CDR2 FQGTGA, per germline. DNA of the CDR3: TGTGCCAGCAGCTTAGGGCAGGGAGGGGCCGGGGAGCTGTTTTTT. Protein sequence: CASSLGQGGAGELFF.

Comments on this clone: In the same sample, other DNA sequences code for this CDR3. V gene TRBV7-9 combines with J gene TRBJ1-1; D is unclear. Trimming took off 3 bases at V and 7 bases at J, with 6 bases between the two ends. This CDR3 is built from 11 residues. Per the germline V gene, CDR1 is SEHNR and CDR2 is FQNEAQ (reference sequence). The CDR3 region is CASSFRDEAFF. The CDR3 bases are TGTGCCAGCAGCTTTAGGGATGAAGCTTTCTTT.

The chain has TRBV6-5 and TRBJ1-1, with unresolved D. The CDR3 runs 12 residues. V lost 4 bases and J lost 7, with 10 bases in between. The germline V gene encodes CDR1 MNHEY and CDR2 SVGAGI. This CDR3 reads CASSSRGDEAFF. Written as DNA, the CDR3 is TGTGCCAGCAGTTCCCGGGGAGATGAAGCTTTCTTT.

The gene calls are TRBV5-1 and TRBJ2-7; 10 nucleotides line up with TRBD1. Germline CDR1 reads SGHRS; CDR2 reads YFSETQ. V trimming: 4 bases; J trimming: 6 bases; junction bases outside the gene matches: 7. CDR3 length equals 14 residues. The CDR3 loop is CASSATGTGAEQYF. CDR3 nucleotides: TGCGCCAGCAGCGCAACCGGGACAGGGGCCGAGCAGTACTTC. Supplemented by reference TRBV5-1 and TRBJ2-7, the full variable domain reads KAGVTQTPRYLIKTRGQQVTLSCSPISGHRSVSWYQQTPGQGLQFLFEYFSETQRNKGNFPGRFSGRQFSNSRSEMNVSTLELGDSALYLCASSATGTGAEQYFGPGTRLTVT.

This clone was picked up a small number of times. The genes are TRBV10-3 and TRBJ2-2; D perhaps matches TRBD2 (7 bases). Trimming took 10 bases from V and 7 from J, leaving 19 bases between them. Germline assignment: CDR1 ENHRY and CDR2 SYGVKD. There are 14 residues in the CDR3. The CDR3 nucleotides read TGTGCCACCCGAGGGGGGGGATTCTTCGGGGAGCTGTTTTTT. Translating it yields CATRGGGFFGELFF.

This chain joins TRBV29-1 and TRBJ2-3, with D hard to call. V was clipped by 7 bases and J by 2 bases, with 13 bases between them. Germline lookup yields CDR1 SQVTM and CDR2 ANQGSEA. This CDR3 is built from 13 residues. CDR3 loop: CSGGPVNTDTQYF. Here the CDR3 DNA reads TGCAGCGGTGGGCCTGTGAACACAGATACGCAGTATTTT.

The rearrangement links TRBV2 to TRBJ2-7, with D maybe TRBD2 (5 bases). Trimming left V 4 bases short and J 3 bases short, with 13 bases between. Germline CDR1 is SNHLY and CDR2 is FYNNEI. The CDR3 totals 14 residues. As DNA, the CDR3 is TGTGCCAGCAGTGGCGGAGGAGGCTTCTACGAGCAGTACTTC. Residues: CASSGGGGFYEQYF.

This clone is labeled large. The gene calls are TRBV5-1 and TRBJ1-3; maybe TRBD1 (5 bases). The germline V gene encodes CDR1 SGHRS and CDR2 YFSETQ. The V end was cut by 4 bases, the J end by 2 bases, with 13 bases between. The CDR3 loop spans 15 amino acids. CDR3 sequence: CASSIGGFPGNTIYF. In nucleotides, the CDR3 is TGCGCCAGCAGCATTGGGGGGTTCCCTGGAAACACCATATATTTT.

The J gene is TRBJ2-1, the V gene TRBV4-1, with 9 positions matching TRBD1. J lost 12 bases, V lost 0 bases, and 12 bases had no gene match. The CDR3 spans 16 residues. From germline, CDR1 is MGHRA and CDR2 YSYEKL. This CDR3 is CASSQDRGTGSSRQFF. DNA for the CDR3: TGCGCCAGCAGCCAAGATCGAGGGACAGGGAGTTCCCGGCAGTTCTTC.

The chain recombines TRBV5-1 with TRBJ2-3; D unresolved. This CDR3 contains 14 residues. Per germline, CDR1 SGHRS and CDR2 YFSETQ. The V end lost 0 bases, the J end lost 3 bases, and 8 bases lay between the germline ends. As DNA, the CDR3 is TGCGCCAGCAGCTTGGATTATCGGACAGATACGCAGTATTTT. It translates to CASSLDYRTDTQYF.

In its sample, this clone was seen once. The CDR3 DNA reads TGTGCCAGCGGGACAGGTAGATCACCCCTCCACTTT. Protein sequence: CASGTGRSPLHF. This chain connects TRBV14 to TRBJ1-6, with TRBD1 identical over 8 bases. With 8 bases clipped from V and 10 bases from J, the junction kept 4 bases outside the gene matches. CDR3 length: 12 residues. Germline V lookup: CDR1 SGHDN, CDR2 FVKESK.

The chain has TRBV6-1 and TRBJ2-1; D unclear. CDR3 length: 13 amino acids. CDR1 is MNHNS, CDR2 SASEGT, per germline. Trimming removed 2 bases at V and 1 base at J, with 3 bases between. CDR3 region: CASSELSYNEQFF. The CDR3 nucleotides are TGTGCCAGCAGTGAATTATCCTACAATGAGCAGTTCTTC.

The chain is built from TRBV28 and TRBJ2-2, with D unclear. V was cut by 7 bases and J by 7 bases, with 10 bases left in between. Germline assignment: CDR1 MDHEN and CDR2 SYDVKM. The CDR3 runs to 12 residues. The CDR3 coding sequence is TGTGCCAGCACCTCGAATGGCGGGGAGCTGTTTTTT. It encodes CASTSNGGELFF.

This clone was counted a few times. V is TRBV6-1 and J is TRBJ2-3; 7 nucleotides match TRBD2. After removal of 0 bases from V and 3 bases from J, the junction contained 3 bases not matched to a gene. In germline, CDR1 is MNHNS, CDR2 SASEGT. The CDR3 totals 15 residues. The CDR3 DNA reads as TGTGCCAGCAGTGAAGCGAGGACTAGGACAGATACGCAGTATTTT. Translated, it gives CASSEARTRTDTQYF.

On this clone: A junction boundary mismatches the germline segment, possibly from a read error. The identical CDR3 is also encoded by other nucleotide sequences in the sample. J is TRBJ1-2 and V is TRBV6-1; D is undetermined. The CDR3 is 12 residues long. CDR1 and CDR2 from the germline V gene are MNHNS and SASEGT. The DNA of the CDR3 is TGTGCCAGTAGTAAGGGTACGCAGGCGTTGGCCTTC. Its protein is CASSKGTQALAF.

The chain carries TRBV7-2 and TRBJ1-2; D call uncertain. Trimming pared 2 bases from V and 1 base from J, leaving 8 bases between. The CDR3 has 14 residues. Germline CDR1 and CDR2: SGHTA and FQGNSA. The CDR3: CASSLNRINYGYTF. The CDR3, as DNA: TGTGCCAGCAGCTTAAACAGAATTAACTATGGCTACACCTTC.

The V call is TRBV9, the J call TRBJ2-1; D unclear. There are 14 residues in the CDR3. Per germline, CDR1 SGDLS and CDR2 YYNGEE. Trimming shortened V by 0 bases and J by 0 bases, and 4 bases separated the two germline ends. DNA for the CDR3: TGTGCCAGCAGCGTAGTCCCCTCCTACAATGAGCAGTTCTTC. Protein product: CASSVVPSYNEQFF.

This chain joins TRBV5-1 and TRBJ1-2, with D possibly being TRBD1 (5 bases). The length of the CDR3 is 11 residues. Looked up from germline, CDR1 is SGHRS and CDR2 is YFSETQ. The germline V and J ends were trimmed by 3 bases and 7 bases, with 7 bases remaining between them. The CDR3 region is CASSSQGGYTF. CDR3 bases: TGCGCCAGCAGCTCCCAGGGTGGCTACACCTTC.

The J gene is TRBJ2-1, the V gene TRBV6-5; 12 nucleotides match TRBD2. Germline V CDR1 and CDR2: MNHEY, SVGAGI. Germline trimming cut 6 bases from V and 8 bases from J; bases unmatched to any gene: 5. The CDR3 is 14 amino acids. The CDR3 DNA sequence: TGTGCCAGCAGCCTAGCGGGGGGGCCCTATGAGCAGTTCTTC. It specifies CASSLAGGPYEQFF.

The CDR3 bases are TGTGCCACCGGGACAGACTACCCAATGAACACTGAAGCTTTCTTT. It encodes CATGTDYPMNTEAFF. The chain employs TRBV6-6 and TRBJ1-1; 7 positions agree with TRBD1. The CDR3 contains 15 residues. Germline-derived CDR1 and CDR2 are MNHNY and SVGAGI (reference sequence). With 10 bases clipped from V and 0 bases from J, the junction kept 11 bases outside the gene matches.

CDR3 sequence reads: CASRRTPGYTF. The CDR3 bases are TGTGCCAGCAGACGGACACCCGGCTACACCTTC. The gene calls are TRBV6-1 and TRBJ1-2; D is possibly TRBD1 (5 bases). Trimming stripped 6 bases from V and 8 bases from J, with 10 bases between. Looked up from germline, CDR1 is MNHNS and CDR2 is SASEGT. This CDR3 spans 11 amino acids.

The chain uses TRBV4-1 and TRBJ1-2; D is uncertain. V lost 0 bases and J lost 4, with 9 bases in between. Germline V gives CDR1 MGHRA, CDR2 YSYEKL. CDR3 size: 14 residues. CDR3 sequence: CASSQEGLAYGYTF. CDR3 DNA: TGCGCCAGCAGCCAAGAGGGCCTCGCCTATGGCTACACCTTC.

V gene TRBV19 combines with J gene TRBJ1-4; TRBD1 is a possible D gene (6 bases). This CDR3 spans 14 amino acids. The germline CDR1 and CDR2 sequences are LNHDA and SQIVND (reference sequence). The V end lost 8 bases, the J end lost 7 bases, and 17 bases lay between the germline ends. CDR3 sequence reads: CASSTGRYGEKLFF. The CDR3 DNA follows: TGTGCCAGTTCCACAGGGAGGTACGGTGAAAAACTGTTTTTT.

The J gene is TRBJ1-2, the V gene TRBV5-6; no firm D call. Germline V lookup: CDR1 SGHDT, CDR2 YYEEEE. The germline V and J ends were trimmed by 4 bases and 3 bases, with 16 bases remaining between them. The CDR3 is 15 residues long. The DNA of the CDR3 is TGTGCCAGCAGCCCCACCCCGGCCGTGGACTATGGCTACACCTTC. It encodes CASSPTPAVDYGYTF.

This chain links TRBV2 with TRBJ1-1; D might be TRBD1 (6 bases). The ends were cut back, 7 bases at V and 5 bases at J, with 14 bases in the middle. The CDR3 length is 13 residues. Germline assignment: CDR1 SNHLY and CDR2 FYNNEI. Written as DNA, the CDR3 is TGTGCCAGCAACGGGGGCATGAGGACTGAAGCTTTCTTT. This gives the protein CASNGGMRTEAFF.

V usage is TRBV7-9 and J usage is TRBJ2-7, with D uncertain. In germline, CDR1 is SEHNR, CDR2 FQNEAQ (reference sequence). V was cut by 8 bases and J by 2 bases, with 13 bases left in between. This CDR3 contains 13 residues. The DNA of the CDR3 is TGTGCCAGCCATGGCCTTACAACCTACGAGCAGTACTTC. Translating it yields CASHGLTTYEQYF.

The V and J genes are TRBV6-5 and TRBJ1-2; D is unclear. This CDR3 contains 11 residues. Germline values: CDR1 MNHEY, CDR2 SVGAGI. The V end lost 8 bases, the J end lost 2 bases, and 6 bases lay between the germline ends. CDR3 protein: CASRRNYGYTF. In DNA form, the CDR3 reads TGTGCCAGCCGGCGGAACTATGGCTACACCTTC.

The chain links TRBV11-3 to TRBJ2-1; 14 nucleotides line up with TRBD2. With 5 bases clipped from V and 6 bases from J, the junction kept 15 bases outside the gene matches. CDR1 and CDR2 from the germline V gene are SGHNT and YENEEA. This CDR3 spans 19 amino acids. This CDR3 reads CASSLAGTSGGRFLNEQFF. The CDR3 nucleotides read TGTGCCAGCAGCCTTGCCGGGACTAGCGGGGGCCGATTTCTCAATGAGCAGTTCTTC.

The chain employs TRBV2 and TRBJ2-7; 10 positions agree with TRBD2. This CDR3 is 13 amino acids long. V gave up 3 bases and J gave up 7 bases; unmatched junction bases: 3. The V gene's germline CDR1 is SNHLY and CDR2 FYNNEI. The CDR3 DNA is TGTGCCAGCAGTGAGGGACTAGCGAAAGAGCAGTACTTC. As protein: CASSEGLAKEQYF.

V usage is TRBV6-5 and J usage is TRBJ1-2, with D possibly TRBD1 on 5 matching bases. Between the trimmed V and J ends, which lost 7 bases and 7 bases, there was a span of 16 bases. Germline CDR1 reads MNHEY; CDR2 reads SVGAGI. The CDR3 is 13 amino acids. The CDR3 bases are TGTGCCAGCAAACAGGACCCAGCCGGTGGCTACACCTTC. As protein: CASKQDPAGGYTF.